Each of the 8 T cell receptor beta chains below was sequenced from the same sample in a study of lymphopenia after photon versus proton radiotherapy. TCRdb's copy holds only in-frame clones and misses some; the assay was immunoSEQ multiplex PCR. The data hold around 13,000 clones, with 82% observed a single time. Sequencing used peripheral blood, obtained from a patient treated with photon-based radiotherapy. These receptors all stem from a man over 45 with gastric cancer.

CDR3 in amino acids: CASRDRGRNEQFF. The CDR3 DNA reads TGTGCCAGTAGGGACAGGGGACGCAATGAGCAGTTCTTC. This rearrangement joins TRBV19 to TRBJ2-1; 9 positions match TRBD1. The V segment lost 6 bases and the J segment 6 bases; nucleotides outside the gene matches: 3. The CDR3 consists of 13 residues. Germline V gives CDR1 LNHDA, CDR2 SQIVND (reference sequence).

This clone was counted only a few times. V is TRBV7-3 and J is TRBJ2-7; D may be TRBD1 (6 bases). This CDR3 is built from 15 residues. Per the germline V gene, CDR1 is SGHTA and CDR2 is FQGTGA. Deletions cut 5 bases from V and 3 bases from J, with 17 bases between. The CDR3 sequence is CASSLLPGQIYEQYV. DNA for the CDR3: TGTGCCAGCAGCCTACTACCGGGACAAATCTACGAGCAGTACGTC.

This clone showed up just once. The chain combines TRBV6-1 with TRBJ2-1; unclear D gene. Trimming cost V 7 bases and J 2 bases, with 12 bases left between them. This CDR3 comprises 14 residues. CDR1 is MNHNS and CDR2 is SASEGT in the germline V gene. DNA for the CDR3: TGTGCCAGCACTTGGACCGCACCCTACAATGAGCAGTTCTTC. Its protein is CASTWTAPYNEQFF.

This chain links TRBV7-6 with TRBJ2-5; 7 nucleotides match TRBD2. V shed 3 bases and J 1 base; nucleotides not matched to a gene: 2. This CDR3 has 14 amino acids. Looked up from germline, CDR1 is SGHVS and CDR2 is FNYEAQ. CDR3 sequence reads: CASSLGGGQETQYF. CDR3 nucleotide sequence: TGTGCCAGCAGCTTGGGGGGGGGCCAAGAGACCCAGTACTTC.

The genes are TRBV5-4 and TRBJ1-1; D ambiguous. The CDR3 runs 13 residues. CDR1 SGHNT and CDR2 YYREEE come from the germline V gene (reference sequence). V was pared by 2 bases and J by 2 bases, with 7 bases between. The CDR3 spells CASSFQSNTEAFF. The CDR3 DNA reads TGTGCCAGCAGCTTTCAGAGCAACACTGAAGCTTTCTTT.

The chain links TRBV4-3 to TRBJ2-3, with D perhaps TRBD1 (5 bases). Trimming removed 0 bases from V and 9 bases from J, with 16 bases in between. CDR1 is LGHNA, CDR2 YSLEER, per germline. There are 15 residues in the CDR3. The CDR3 nucleotides read TGCGCCAGCAGCCAAGAAGGTGCCCTCCCAGGGACGCAGTATTTT. Protein: CASSQEGALPGTQYF.

This chain links TRBV7-6 with TRBJ2-1; 10 bases agree with TRBD2. Trimming cost V 1 base and J 2 bases; bases outside gene matches: 2. Germline-derived CDR1 and CDR2 are SGHVS and FNYEAQ. The CDR3 extends over 16 amino acids. The CDR3 is CASSLESGGAYNEQFF. DNA of the CDR3: TGTGCCAGCAGCTTAGAGAGCGGGGGGGCCTACAATGAGCAGTTCTTC.

This clone was counted once. The J gene is TRBJ1-5, the V gene TRBV2; D is ambiguous. The CDR3 contains 13 residues. Trimming pared 2 bases from V and 0 bases from J, leaving 2 bases between. The germline V gene has CDR1 SNHLY and CDR2 FYNNEI. The CDR3 spells CASSENSNQPQHF. CDR3 in DNA: TGTGCCAGCAGTGAAAATAGCAATCAGCCCCAGCATTTT. The whole variable domain, remainder taken from reference TRBV2 and TRBJ1-5, is EPEVTQTPSHQVTQMGQEVILRCVPISNHLYFYWYRQILGQKVEFLVSFYNNEISEKSEIFDDQFSVERPDGSNFTLKIRSTKLEDSAMYFCASSENSNQPQHFGDGTRLSIL.